This TCR beta chain was captured in a study of PD-1 blockade in mismatch repair-deficient tumors. CDR3 size: 13 residues. Germline V gene lookup returns CDR1 SGHNT and CDR2 YYREEE (reference sequence). V was cut by 2 bases and J by 1 base, with 6 bases left in between. TCRdb keeps only in-frame clones here, not all; method: immunoSEQ multiplex PCR. The table includes about 100,000 clones, over 75% detected once. This sequence was found in an adult with mismatch repair-deficient cancer. Sequencing was performed on peripheral blood, taken approximately 36 weeks after starting pembrolizumab. The chain is built from TRBV5-4 and TRBJ2-5, with D unresolved. The chain's CDR3 is CASSFAVQETQYF. CDR3 sequence (DNA): TGTGCCAGCAGCTTTGCGGTCCAAGAGACCCAGTACTTC.